These T cell receptor beta chains were read from a single sample in a study of cytotoxic CD8 clonotypes in ibrutinib-treated CLL. Measured with immunoSEQ multiplex PCR; TCRdb has only the in-frame clones, and not every one. The data hold 100,000 or so clones, with about 53% observed a single time. The sequencing used PBMCs, collected after 24 months of ibrutinib treatment. These receptors were obtained from a human donor with chronic lymphocytic leukemia. Each CDR3 is given with its conserved first and last residue. A D gene is named only where the DNA matches it firmly. Size values are once, few and many counts, or a class for expanded clones, and some rows have none.

v_call	j_call	d_call	clone_size	cdr3_nt	cdr3_aa
TRBV30	TRBJ2-2	.	.	TGTGCCCGGGGCGGAGCGGCGGTGAACACCGGGGAGCTGTTTTTT	CARGGAAVNTGELFF
TRBV25-1	TRBJ1-5	.	.	TGTGCCAGCAGTGAAAGAGGGCCCAACAATCAGCCCCAGCATTTT	CASSERGPNNQPQHF
TRBV12-5	TRBJ2-1	.	.	TGTGCTAGTGGTCTGAAAGGAAGCCAGTTCTTC	CASGLKGSQFF
TRBV5-6	TRBJ2-3	TRBD2	.	TGTGCCAGCAGCTTGGTGCTAGCGGGGTACACAGATACGCAGTATTTT	CASSLVLAGYTDTQYF
TRBV30	TRBJ1-3	.	once	TGTGCCTGGAGTGTCGCAGGGAGCGCTGGAAACACCATATATTTT	CAWSVAGSAGNTIYF
TRBV7-2	TRBJ2-5	TRBD2	.	TGTGCCAGCAGCTTCCCGAGCGGGGGACCCCAGTACTTC	CASSFPSGGPQYF
TRBV7-2	TRBJ2-5	.	.	TGTGCCAGCAGCTTAGAGGTTGCACAAGAGACCCAGTACTTC	CASSLEVAQETQYF
TRBV11-3	TRBJ2-7	.	.	TGTGCCAGCAGCTTAGATTTAACCTACGAGCAGTACTTC	CASSLDLTYEQYF
TRBV15	TRBJ1-6	.	few	TGTGCCACCAGCAGAGGGGATTCACCCCTCCACTTT	CATSRGDSPLHF
TRBV4-2	TRBJ1-6	.	.	TGTGCCAGCAGCCAGGTTGGCTCACCCCTCCACTTT	CASSQVGSPLHF
TRBV20-1	TRBJ1-1	.	.	TGCAGTGCGGTAGAGACCACTGAAGCTTTCTTT	CSAVETTEAFF
TRBV29-1	TRBJ1-2	.	.	TGCAGCGTTGCGGCAGTCACAAGTTCGGGCGATGGCTACACCTTC	CSVAAVTSSGDGYTF
TRBV29-1	TRBJ2-2	.	.	TGCAGCGTTGCGACAACCGGGGAGCTGTTTTTT	CSVATTGELFF
TRBV2	TRBJ1-3	.	few	TGTGCCAGCACCCGGAGCAAAAGAGCTGGAAACACCATATATTTT	CASTRSKRAGNTIYF
TRBV7-3	TRBJ2-7	TRBD1	once	TGTGCCAGCAGCTACGGACAGGCCGCAACCTACGAGCAGTACTTC	CASSYGQAATYEQYF
TRBV6-5	TRBJ2-7	.	many	TGTGCCAGCAGCGGTACAGGGCGTCACGAGCAGTACTTC	CASSGTGRHEQYF
TRBV14	TRBJ2-3	TRBD1	.	TGTGCCAGCAGCCAAATTACAGGGGGTCGTTTCACAGATACGCAGTATTTT	CASSQITGGRFTDTQYF
TRBV27	TRBJ1-2	.	.	TGTGCCAGCAGTCGATACCCCCCCCAGGGGCCCTATGGCTACACCTTC	CASSRYPPQGPYGYTF
TRBV5-1	TRBJ2-7	.	.	TGCGCCAGCAGCTTGAGGGACAATTACGAGCAGTACTTC	CASSLRDNYEQYF
TRBV5-4	TRBJ2-2	TRBD1	.	TGTGCCAGCAGCTCTAGACAGGGCGACACCGGGGAGCTGTTTTTT	CASSSRQGDTGELFF
TRBV5-6	TRBJ2-7	.	.	TGTGCCAGCAGCTCTGGACAAGGAGTACGAGGAGAGCAGTACTTC	CASSSGQGVRGEQYF
TRBV28	TRBJ1-1	.	once	TGTGCCAGCAGTTTTGCGGGGCCGACTGAAGCTTTCTTT	CASSFAGPTEAFF
TRBV25-1	TRBJ2-2	.	.	TGTGCCAGCAGTGAAAGTGCTGCCGGGGAGCTGTTTTTT	CASSESAAGELFF
TRBV7-2	TRBJ1-1	.	.	TGTGCCAGCAGCTTAGGGACAGTCGTGAACACTGAAGCTTTCTTT	CASSLGTVVNTEAFF
TRBV2	TRBJ1-2	.	.	TGTGCCAGCAGTCTAGGGACCTTCTATGGCTACACCTTC	CASSLGTFYGYTF
TRBV5-4	TRBJ2-5	TRBD1	.	TGTGCCAGCAGCCCAAAGACAGGGGTGCAAGAGACCCAGTACTTC	CASSPKTGVQETQYF
TRBV5-1	TRBJ2-5	.	few	TGCGCCAGCAGCTTGGCGGGCGGGCAAGAGACCCAGTACTTC	CASSLAGGQETQYF
TRBV28	TRBJ1-3	.	.	TGTGCCAGCAGCGTTCAGTTGGGAAACACCATATATTTT	CASSVQLGNTIYF
TRBV30	TRBJ2-7	TRBD2	few	TGTGCCTGGAGTGTGCTGGTCCCAGCGGGGGTGCTCCACGAGCAGTACTTC	CAWSVLVPAGVLHEQYF
TRBV29-1	TRBJ1-6	.	.	TGCAGCGGACGGAGCTCCTATAATTCACCCCTCCACTTT	CSGRSSYNSPLHF
TRBV5-1	TRBJ2-7	TRBD2	.	TGCGCCAGCAGCTTCCGGGGAGGGTTAAATGAGCAGTACTTC	CASSFRGGLNEQYF
TRBV11-3	TRBJ2-7	TRBD2	.	TGTGCCAGCAGCTCTAATAGCGGGGGGTACGAGCAGTACTTC	CASSSNSGGYEQYF